This TCR beta chain was identified in a study of OX40 agonist ivuxolimab in advanced cancers. Looking at the study overall: People who had prior anti-PD-1, anti-PD-L1 or anti-CTLA-4 therapy could take part, and 35% to 50% had some.

Turning to this clone: No antigen is known for it.

Method: immunoSEQ multiplex PCR; TCRdb's copy keeps in-frame clones and lacks some. Of around 20,000 clones detected, about 92% appear once; the ten largest clones hold 45% to 50%. Study-wide results and limits: Clonal expansion by week 6 occurred in CD4+ and CD8+ blood T cells (at 0.1 to 3.0 mg/kg).

The V gene's germline CDR1 is SGDLS and CDR2 YYNGEE. This CDR3 is 15 amino acids long. V was clipped by 1 base and J by 3 bases, with 13 bases between them. The sample was CD4+ or CD8+ T cells sorted from blood, taken in a trial of the OX40 agonist ivuxolimab. This sequence was found in an adult with an advanced solid tumor such as melanoma, head and neck, liver or kidney cancer. The chain employs TRBV9 and TRBJ1-2; D possibly corresponds to TRBD1 (5 bases). In DNA, the CDR3 is TGTGCCAGCAGCGTAACAAGTGGGGCCCACTATGGCTACACCTTC. Protein product: CASSVTSGAHYGYTF. Drawing the rest from reference TRBV9 and TRBJ1-2, the complete variable domain is DSGVTQTPKHLITATGQRVTLRCSPRSGDLSVYWYQQSLDQGLQFLIQYYNGEERAKGNILERFSAQQFPDLHSELNLSSLELGDSALYFCASSVTSGAHYGYTFGSGTRLTVV.